This entry concerns a single T cell receptor (beta chain). Its antigen is still unknown. Base qualities are not at hand, and no much larger clone is one base apart. The immunoSEQ multiplex PCR assay was used to amplify the TCRB and TCRAD loci from a standardized quantity of quality-controlled genomic DNA. The V(D)J region was spanned by amplicons of a length sufficient to cover the CDR3 and to identify V and J genes. Amplicon sequencing was performed on an Illumina platform through the commercial immunoSEQ service. Per the authors' processing: Primer bias and sequencing errors were corrected as previously described, and TCRAD and TCRB were defined on the basis of the IMGT database. The repertoires were analysed using immunoSEQ Analyzer 3.0 and VDJTools for basic statistics, V/J segment usage, diversity estimates, rarefaction and pairwise overlap. To estimate diversity, the Chao1, ChaoE, Efron-Thisted, Shannon and inverse Simpson indices were applied, and diversity was also estimated on datasets down-sampled to the smallest sample. Repertoire overlap used strict matching of CDR3 nucleotide sequence, V gene and J gene, with Jaccard-based multidimensional scaling clustering. TCRdb took over this immuneACCESS table, retaining in-frame rearrangements with V and J assigned. Such tables are incomplete; in checked studies, under half of the missing clones stem from an unresolved V gene, and the remainder is unexplained. That table gives V, J and clone size, and the DNA gave D and trimming. This sample gives some 130,000 clones in total; around 94% of them show up just once. Approximately 0.022% of the sample is held by the ten biggest clonotypes.

At the junction V is shortened by 5 bases and J by 2 bases; bases outside the gene matches: 7. As encoded in the germline V gene, CDR1 is MDHEN while CDR2 is SYDVKM. Reading from cysteine to phenylalanine, the CDR3 counts 16 amino acids. Of the read, only the CDR3 DNA is kept; its 48 bases are in frame from base 1. This specimen comes from a study of human thymus T cells (TCRdb year 2020). Context from the whole study: The study characterized TCR alpha and beta repertoires from eight infant thymus samples and a few related peripheral blood samples. The cohort included over five male and a couple of female infants, with donor ages spanning 7 to 244 days. Results and caveats for the whole study, not just this receptor: Usage of V and J gene segments appeared to be biased in both the thymic and the peripheral blood repertoires. Thymus samples yielded on average approximately 800,000 unique TCRB clonotypes, compared with 65,000 to 100,000 from blood samples. According to the related research, thymic TCR repertoires were highly overlapping among unrelated individuals.

The thymus tissue came from surgical resects taken out during corrective cardiac surgery. In Finland, the donors were immunologically healthy infants who were having open corrective cardiac surgery for congenital heart defects. Thymocytes were mechanically released from the tissue and were stored as pellets of about 9.5-33 million cells at -70 degrees C. Genomic DNA was extracted from frozen cell pellets with a QIAsymphony instrument. Sequencing used thymus tissue. This clonotype was obtained from a boy under two years old with a congenital heart defect but otherwise immunologically healthy. The V and J genes are TRBV28 and TRBJ1-4; 8 central nucleotides agree with TRBD1. The DNA sequence is TGTGCCAGCAGTCCGCAGGGGGCCACGACTAATGAAAAACTGTTTTTT. The translation is CASSPQGATTNEKLFF.